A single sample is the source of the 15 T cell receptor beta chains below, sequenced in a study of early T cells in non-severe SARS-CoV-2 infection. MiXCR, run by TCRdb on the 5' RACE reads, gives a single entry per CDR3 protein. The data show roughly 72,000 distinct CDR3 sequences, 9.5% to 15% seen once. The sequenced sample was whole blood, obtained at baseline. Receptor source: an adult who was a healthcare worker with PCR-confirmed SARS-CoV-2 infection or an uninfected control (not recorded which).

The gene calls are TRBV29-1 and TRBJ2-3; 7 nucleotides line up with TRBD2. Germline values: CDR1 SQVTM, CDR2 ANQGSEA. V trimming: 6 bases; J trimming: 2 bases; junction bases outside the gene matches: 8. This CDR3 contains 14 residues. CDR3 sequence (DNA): TGCAGCGTCGCCCCGACTAGCCCCACAGATACGCAGTATTTT. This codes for CSVAPTSPTDTQYF.

CDR3 protein: CASSGRDRWDEQFF. CDR3 nucleotides: TGTGCCAGCAGCGGCCGGGACAGATGGGATGAGCAGTTCTTC. V usage is TRBV7-2 and J usage is TRBJ2-1; 7 bases fit TRBD1. The CDR3 contains 14 residues. The junction had 9 bases not matched to a gene; V was cut back by 5 bases and J by 8 bases. In germline, CDR1 is SGHTA, CDR2 FQGNSA.

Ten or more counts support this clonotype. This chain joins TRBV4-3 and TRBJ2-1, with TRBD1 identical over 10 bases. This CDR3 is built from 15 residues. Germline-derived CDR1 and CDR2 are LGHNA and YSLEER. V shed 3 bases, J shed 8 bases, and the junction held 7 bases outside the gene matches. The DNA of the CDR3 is TGCGCCAGCAGCCAGAGGACAGGGGGACTATATGAGCAGTTCTTC. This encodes CASSQRTGGLYEQFF.

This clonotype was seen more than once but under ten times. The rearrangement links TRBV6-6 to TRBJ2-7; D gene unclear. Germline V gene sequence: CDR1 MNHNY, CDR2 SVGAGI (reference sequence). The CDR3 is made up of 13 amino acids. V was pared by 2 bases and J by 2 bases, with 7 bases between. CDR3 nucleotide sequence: TGTGCCAGCAGTTACGGTCAGACCTACGAGCAGTACTTC. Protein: CASSYGQTYEQYF.

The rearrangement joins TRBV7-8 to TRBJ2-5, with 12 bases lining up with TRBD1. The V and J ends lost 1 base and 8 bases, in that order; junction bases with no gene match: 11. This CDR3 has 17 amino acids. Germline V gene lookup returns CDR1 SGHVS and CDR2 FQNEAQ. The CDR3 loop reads CASSLGDRGRGRATQYF. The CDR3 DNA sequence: TGTGCCAGCAGCTTAGGGGACAGGGGGCGAGGGAGGGCCACCCAGTACTTC. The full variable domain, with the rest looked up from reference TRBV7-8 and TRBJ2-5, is GAGVSQSPRYKVAKRGQDVALRCDPISGHVSLFWYQQALGQGPEFLTYFQNEAQLDKSGLPSDRFFAERPEGSVSTLKIQRTQQEDSAVYLCASSLGDRGRGRATQYFGPGTRLLVL.

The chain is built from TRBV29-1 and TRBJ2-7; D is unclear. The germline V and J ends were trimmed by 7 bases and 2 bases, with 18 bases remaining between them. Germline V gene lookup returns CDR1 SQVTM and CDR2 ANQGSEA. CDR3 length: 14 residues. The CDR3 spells CSAQGDGWTYEQYF. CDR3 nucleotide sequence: TGCAGCGCCCAAGGCGACGGGTGGACCTACGAGCAGTACTTC.

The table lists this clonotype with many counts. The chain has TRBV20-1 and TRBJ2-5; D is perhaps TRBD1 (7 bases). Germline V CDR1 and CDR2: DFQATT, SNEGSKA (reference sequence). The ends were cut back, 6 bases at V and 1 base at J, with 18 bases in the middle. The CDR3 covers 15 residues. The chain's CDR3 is CSAFRGRTAQETQYF. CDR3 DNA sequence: TGCAGTGCCTTCAGGGGGAGGACAGCCCAAGAGACCCAGTACTTC.

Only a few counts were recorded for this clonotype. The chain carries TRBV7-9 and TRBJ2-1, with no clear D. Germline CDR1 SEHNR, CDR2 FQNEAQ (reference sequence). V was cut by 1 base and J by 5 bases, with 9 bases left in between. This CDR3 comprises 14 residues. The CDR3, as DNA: TGTGCCAGCAGCTTAGATCGGAACGACAATGAGCAGTTCTTC. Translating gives CASSLDRNDNEQFF.

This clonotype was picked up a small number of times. The CDR3 loop is CSAMLGLSYNEQFF. CDR3 bases: TGCAGTGCGATGCTCGGACTGTCCTACAATGAGCAGTTCTTC. The chain has TRBV20-1 and TRBJ2-1, with a possible D match to TRBD2 (5 bases). V was trimmed by 6 bases and J by 1 base, leaving 13 bases between them. This CDR3 is built from 14 residues. The V gene's germline CDR1 is DFQATT and CDR2 SNEGSKA (reference sequence).

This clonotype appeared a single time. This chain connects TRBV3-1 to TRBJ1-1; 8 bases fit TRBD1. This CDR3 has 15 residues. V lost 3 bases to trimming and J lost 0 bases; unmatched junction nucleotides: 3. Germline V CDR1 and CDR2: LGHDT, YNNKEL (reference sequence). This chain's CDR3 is CASSHRTGLNTEAFF. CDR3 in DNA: TGTGCCAGCAGCCACCGGACAGGGTTGAACACTGAAGCTTTCTTT.

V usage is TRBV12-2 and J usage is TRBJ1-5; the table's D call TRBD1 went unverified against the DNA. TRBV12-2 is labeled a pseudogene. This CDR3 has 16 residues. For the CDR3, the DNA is TGTGCAAGTCGCTTCCCCGGACCGGACTCCAATCAGCCCCAGCATTTT. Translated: CASRFPGPDSNQPQHF.

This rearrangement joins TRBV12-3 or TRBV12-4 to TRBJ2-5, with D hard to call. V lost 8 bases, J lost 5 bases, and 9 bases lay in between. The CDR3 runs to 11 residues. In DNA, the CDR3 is TGTGCCAGCTCGGCCCTCGAGACCCAGTACTTC. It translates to CASSALETQYF.

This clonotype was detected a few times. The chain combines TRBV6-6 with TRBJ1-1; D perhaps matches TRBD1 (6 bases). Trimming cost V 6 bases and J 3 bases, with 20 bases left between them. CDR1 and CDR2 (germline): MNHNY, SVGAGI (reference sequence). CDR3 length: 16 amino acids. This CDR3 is CASRPVARGSYTEAFF. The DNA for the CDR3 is TGTGCCAGCAGACCAGTTGCGAGGGGGAGTTACACTGAAGCTTTCTTT.

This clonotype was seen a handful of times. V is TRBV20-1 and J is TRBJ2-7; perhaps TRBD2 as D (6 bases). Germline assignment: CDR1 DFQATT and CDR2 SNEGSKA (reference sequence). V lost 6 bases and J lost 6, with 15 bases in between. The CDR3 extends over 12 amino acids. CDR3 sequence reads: CSAAGGLGEQYF. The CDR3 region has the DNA TGCAGTGCCGCCGGGGGTCTTGGCGAGCAGTACTTC.

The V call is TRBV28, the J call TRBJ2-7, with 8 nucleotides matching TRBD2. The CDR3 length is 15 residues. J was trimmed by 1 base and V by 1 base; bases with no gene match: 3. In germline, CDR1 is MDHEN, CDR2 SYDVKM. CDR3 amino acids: CASSLSGGGSYEQYF. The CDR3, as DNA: TGTGCCAGCAGTTTATCAGGCGGGGGGTCCTACGAGCAGTACTTC.